This entry features one TCR beta chain sequence. Its cognate antigen has yet to be identified. No clone much larger than this one lies a single base away; base qualities are absent. This sample was taken from a study of regulatory T cells in long-lasting Graves disease (dated by TCRdb to the early 2020s). Study-wide context: Persistent Graves' disease meant more than 5 years of antithyroid drug treatment with TSH receptor autoantibodies that stayed positive. A total of about 33 samples underwent TCR sequencing: about 13 from persistent and approximately 20 from newly diagnosed Graves' disease patients. Patients with persistent Graves' disease were compared with patients with newly diagnosed Graves' disease using TCR sequencing and RNA sequencing of peripheral blood. The study was registered as a clinical trial and conducted in China. Antithyroid drugs had been taken for 10 to 13 years on average by persistent Graves' disease patients in the clinical cohort.

Paper-wide results and their limitations: Lower TCR Shannon entropy and fewer highly expanded clones were observed in persistent Graves' disease patients than in newly diagnosed patients, which suggested clonal expansion. The authors noted that the small sample size was a limitation that may lower accuracy. Only peripheral blood was studied, because thyroid tissue, the primary lesion, was inaccessible. Sequencing and analysis were restricted to the TCR beta chain. Patients with persistent disease shared more public clonotypes (approximately 2,500) than newly diagnosed patients did (966). Persistent disease showed preferential use of TRBV28, TRBJ1-2 and TRBJ2-5, whereas newly diagnosed disease favored TRBV20-1 and TRBJ2-1.

The time point label, as the study defines it: persistent/refractory GD, antithyroid drugs over 5 years with positive TRAb. For both TCR sequencing and RNA sequencing, RNA was extracted from PBMCs using TRIzol. The diagnosis of Graves' disease followed American Thyroid Association guidelines. The patients came from an endocrinology department in Xi'an, China. Each patient gave about 8.1 milliliters of peripheral blood, collected in an EDTA anticoagulant tube. Ficoll Paque Plus density gradient separation was used to isolate PBMCs, and no further T cell sorting was done. An Agilent 2100 Bioanalyzer and agarose gel were used to check RNA quality, and a NanoDrop 2000 was used to measure RNA concentration. Library preparation was by multiplex PCR. Sequenced using an Illumina HiSeq 4000. iRepertoire HTBI primers and Arm-PCR amplification of CDR3 regions were used to construct TCR beta libraries. Before sequencing, the PCR products underwent gel purification. Regarding the original processing steps: Across samples, 60 to 70 TRBV and approximately 15 TRBJ segments were identified and used for gene usage analysis of CDR3 amino acid clonotypes. COPE and FqMerger were used to merge filtered high-quality paired reads into contigs. BLAST was used to align contigs to IMGT TRBV, TRBD and TRBJ reference genes, and CDR3 was defined according to IMGT. Any clonotype with a frequency above 0.1% was classified as a highly expanded clone. Shannon entropy served as the measure of repertoire diversity, while the Gini coefficient captured V-J evenness. A clonotype was considered public if more than one individual shared it. The raw public reads went through TCRdb reprocessing: fastp at Q25, MiXCR clone calling, in-frame beta chains kept. Duplicate CDR3 protein sequences are folded into a single record with the most common DNA and genes. For this entry, the V and J calls and clone size follow TCRdb and not the study's own pipeline. The sample profile shows fewer than 600,000 distinct CDR3 sequences; 22% of them were found once. In total, the top ten clones hold approximately 14% of the sample.

According to the germline V gene (reference sequence), CDR1 reads DFQATT and CDR2 reads SNEGSKA. There are 16 amino acids in the CDR3, from cysteine to phenylalanine inclusive. Only the CDR3 portion is preserved as DNA: 48 bases, with reading frame beginning at the first base. At the junction V is shortened by 1 base and J by 0 bases, with 14 bases in between. Sequencing used peripheral blood mononuclear cells (PBMCs), obtained when the disease was refractory, from a patient treated with antithyroid drugs. Recombination linked TRBV20-1 to TRBJ2-3; the D gene cannot be resolved reliably. The clonotype comes from a female donor with Graves disease. The CDR3 reads as follows: CSARVWGLASTDTQYF. At the DNA level, the sequence is TGCAGTGCTAGAGTTTGGGGTTTAGCCAGCACAGATACGCAGTATTTT.